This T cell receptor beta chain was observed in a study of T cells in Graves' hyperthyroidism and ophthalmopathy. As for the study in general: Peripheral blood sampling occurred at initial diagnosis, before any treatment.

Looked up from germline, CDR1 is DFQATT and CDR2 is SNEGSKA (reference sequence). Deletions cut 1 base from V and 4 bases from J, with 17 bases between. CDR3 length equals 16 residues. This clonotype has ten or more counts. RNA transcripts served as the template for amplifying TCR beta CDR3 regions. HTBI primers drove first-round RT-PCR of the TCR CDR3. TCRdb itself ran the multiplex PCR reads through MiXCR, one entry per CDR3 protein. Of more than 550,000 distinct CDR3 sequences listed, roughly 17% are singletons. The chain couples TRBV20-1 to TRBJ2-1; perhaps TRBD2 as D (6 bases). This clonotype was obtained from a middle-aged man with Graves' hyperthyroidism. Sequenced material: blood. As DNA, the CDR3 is TGCAGTGCTAGAGTCTCTACGGGAGAGGGGTACAATGAGCAGTTCTTC. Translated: CSARVSTGEGYNEQFF.